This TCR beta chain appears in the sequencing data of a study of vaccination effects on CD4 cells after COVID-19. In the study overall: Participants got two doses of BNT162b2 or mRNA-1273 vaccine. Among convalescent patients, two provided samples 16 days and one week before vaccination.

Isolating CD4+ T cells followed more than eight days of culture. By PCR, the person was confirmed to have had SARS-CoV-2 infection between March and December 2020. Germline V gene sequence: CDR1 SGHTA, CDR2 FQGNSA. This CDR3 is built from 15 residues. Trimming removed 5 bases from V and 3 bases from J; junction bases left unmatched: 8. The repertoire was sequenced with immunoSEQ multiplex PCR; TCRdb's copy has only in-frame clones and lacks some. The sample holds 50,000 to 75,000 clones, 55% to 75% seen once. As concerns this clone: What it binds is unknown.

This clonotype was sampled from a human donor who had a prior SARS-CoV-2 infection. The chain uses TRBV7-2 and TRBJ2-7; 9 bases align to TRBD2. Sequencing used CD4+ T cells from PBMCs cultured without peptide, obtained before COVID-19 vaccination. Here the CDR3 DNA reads TGTGCCAGCAGCCAGACTAGCGGAGGGCTCTACGAGCAGTACTTC. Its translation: CASSQTSGGLYEQYF.